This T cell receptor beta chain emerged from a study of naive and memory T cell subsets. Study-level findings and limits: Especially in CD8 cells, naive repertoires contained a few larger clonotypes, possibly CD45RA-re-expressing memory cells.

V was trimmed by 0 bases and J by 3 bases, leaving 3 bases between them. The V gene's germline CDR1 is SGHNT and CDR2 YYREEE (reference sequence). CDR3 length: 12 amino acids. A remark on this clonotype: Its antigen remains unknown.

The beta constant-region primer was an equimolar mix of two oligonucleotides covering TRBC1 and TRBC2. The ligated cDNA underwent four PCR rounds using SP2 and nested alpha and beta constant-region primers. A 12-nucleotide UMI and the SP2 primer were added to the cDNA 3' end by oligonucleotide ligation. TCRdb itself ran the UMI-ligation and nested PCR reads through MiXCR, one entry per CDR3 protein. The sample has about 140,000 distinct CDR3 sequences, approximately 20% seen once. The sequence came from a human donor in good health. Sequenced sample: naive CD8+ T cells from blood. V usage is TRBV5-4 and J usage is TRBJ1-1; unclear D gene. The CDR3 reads CASSLADTEAFF. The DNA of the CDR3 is TGTGCCAGCAGCTTGGCAGACACTGAAGCTTTCTTT.